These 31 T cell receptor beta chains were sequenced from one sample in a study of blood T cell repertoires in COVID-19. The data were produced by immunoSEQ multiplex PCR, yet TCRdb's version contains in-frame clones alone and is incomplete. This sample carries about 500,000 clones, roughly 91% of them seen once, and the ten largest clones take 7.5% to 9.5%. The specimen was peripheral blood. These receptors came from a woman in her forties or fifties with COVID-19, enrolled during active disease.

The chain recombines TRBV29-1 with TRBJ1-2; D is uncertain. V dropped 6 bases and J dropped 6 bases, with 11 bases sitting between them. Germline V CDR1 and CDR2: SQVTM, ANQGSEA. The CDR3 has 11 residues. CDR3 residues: CSVRTGNGYTF. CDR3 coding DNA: TGCAGCGTGAGGACGGGGAATGGCTACACCTTC.

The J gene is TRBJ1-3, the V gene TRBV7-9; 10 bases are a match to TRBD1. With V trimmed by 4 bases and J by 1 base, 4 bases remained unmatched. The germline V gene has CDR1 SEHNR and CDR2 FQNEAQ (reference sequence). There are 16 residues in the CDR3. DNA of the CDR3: TGTGCCAGCAGCTCCGGGACAGGGGTATCTGGAAACACCATATATTTT. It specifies CASSSGTGVSGNTIYF.

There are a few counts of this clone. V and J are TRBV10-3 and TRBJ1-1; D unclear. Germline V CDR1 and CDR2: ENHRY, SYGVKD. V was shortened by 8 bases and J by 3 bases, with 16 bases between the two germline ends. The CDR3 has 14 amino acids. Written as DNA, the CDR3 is TGTGCCATCGGAGAAGTGGCACGGGACACTGAAGCTTTCTTT. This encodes CAIGEVARDTEAFF.

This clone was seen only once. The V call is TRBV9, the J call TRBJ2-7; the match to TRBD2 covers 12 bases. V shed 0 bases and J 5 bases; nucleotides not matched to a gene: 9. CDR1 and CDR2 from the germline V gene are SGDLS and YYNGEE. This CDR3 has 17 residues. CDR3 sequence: CASSVEVTSGGKNEQYF. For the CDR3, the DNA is TGTGCCAGCAGCGTAGAGGTGACTAGCGGGGGCAAGAACGAGCAGTACTTC.

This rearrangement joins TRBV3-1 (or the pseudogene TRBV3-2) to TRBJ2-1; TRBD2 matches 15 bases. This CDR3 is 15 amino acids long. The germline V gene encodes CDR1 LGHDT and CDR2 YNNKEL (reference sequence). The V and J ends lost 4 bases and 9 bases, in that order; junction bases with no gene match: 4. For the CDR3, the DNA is TGTGCCAGCAGCCGGACTAGCGGGGGGGCGTTTGAGCAGTTCTTC. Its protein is CASSRTSGGAFEQFF.

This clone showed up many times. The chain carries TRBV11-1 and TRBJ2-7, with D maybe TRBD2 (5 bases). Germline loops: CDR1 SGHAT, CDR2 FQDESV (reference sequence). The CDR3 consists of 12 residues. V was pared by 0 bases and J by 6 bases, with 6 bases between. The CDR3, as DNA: TGTGCCAGCAGCTTAGCGAGGGTCGAGCAGTACTTC. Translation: CASSLARVEQYF.

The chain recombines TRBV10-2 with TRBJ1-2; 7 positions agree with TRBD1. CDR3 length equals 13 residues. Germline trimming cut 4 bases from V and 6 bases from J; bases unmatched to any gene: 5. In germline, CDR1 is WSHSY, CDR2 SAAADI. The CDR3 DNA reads TGCGCCAGCAGTGCTACAGGGGACCATGGCTACACCTTC. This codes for CASSATGDHGYTF.

In nucleotides, the CDR3 is TGTGCCAGCAGCCCGACAGAGAACAATGAGCAGTTCTTC. Protein sequence: CASSPTENNEQFF. The V gene is TRBV28, the J gene TRBJ2-1; possible D gene TRBD1, 5 bases. Trimming took 6 bases from V and 5 from J, leaving 11 bases between them. CDR3 size: 13 residues. CDR1 and CDR2 from the germline V gene are MDHEN and SYDVKM.

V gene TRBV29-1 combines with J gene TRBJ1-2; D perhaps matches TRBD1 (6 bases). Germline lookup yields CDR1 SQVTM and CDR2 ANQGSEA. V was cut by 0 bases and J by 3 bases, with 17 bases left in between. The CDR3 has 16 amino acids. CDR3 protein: CSVEDSIHRADYGYTF. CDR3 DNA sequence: TGCAGCGTTGAAGATTCTATCCACAGGGCGGACTATGGCTACACCTTC.

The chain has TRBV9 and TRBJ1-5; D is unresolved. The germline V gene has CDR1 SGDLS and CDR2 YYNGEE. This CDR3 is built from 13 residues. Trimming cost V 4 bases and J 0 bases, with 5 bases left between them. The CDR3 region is CASSPNSNQPQHF. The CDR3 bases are TGTGCCAGCAGCCCTAATAGCAATCAGCCCCAGCATTTT.

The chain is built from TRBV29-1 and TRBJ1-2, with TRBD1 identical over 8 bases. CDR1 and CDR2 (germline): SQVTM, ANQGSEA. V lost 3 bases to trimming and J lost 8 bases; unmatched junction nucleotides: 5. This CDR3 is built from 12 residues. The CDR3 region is CSVDGQGNGYTF. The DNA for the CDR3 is TGCAGCGTTGATGGACAGGGTAACGGCTACACCTTC.

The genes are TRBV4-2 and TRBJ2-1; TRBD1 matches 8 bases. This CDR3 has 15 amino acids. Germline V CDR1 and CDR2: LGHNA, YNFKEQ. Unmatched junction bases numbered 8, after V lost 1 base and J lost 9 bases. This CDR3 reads CASSQVSRGLGEQFF. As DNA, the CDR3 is TGTGCCAGCAGCCAAGTGTCCAGGGGGCTAGGTGAGCAGTTCTTC.

The CDR3 is CASRMDNSMNTEAFF. The CDR3 DNA reads as TGCGCCAGCAGGATGGACAACTCAATGAACACTGAAGCTTTCTTT. This chain uses TRBV5-1 with TRBJ1-1; D perhaps matches TRBD1 (5 bases). The CDR3 extends over 15 amino acids. V was clipped by 5 bases and J by 0 bases, with 14 bases between them. Per the germline V gene, CDR1 is SGHRS and CDR2 is YFSETQ.

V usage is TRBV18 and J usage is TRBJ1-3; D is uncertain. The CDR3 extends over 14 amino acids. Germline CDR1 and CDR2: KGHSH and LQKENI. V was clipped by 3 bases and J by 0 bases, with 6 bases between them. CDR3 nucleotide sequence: TGTGCCAGCTCACCGGGAGACTCTGGAAACACCATATATTTT. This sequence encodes CASSPGDSGNTIYF.

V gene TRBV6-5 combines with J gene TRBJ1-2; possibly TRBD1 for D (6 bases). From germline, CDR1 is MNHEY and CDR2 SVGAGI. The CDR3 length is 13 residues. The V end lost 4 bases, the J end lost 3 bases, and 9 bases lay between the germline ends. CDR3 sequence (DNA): TGTGCCAGCAGTTCCAGGACAGACTATGGCTACACCTTC. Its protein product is CASSSRTDYGYTF.

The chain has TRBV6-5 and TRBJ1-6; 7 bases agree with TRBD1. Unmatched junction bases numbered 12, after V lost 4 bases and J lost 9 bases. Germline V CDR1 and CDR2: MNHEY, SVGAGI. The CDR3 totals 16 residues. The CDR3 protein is CASSSLTGRRGSPLHF. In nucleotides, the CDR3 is TGTGCCAGCAGTTCCTTGACAGGGCGGCGTGGTTCACCCCTCCACTTT.

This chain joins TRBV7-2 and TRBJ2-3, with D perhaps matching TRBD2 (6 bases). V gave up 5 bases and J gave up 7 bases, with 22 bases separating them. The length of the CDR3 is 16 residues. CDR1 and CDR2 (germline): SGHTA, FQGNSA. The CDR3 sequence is CASSPNTSPTSNTQYF. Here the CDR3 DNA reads TGTGCCAGCAGCCCTAACACTAGCCCTACTAGTAATACGCAGTATTTT.

The CDR3 loop is CASSQDRGDTEAFF. DNA for the CDR3: TGCGCCAGCAGCCAAGACCGGGGGGACACTGAAGCTTTCTTT. J is TRBJ1-1 and V is TRBV4-1; possible D gene TRBD1, 5 bases. The ends were cut back, 0 bases at V and 3 bases at J, with 8 bases in the middle. This CDR3 is built from 14 residues. Germline lookup yields CDR1 MGHRA and CDR2 YSYEKL.

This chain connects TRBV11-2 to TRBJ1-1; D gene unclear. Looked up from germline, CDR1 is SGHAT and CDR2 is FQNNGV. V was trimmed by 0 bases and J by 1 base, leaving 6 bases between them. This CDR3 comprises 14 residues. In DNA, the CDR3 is TGTGCCAGCAGCTTAGAGGGCGCGAACACTGAAGCTTTCTTT. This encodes CASSLEGANTEAFF.

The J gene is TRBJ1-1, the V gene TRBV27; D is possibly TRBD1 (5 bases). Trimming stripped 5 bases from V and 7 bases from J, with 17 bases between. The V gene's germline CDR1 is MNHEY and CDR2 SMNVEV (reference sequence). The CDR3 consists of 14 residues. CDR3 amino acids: CASSLPDKVNEAFF. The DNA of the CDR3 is TGTGCCAGCAGTCTCCCGGACAAGGTTAATGAAGCTTTCTTT.

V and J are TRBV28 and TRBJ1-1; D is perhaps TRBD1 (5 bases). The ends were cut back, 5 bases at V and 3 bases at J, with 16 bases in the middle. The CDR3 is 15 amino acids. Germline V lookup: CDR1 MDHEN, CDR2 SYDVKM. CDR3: CASSPRQLTYTEAFF. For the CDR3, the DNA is TGTGCCAGCAGTCCGCGACAGCTTACGTACACTGAAGCTTTCTTT.

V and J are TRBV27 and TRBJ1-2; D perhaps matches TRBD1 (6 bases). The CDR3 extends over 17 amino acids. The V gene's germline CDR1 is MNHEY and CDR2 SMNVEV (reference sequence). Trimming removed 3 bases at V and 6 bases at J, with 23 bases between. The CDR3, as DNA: TGTGCCAGCAGTTTTATCGGTTTGGTGGGGGCTGGCGATGGCTACACCTTC. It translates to CASSFIGLVGAGDGYTF.

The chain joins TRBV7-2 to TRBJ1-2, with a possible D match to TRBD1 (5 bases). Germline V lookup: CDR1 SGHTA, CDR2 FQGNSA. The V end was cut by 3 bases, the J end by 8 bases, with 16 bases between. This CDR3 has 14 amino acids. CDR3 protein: CASSLEGGRGGYTF. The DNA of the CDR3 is TGTGCCAGCAGCTTGGAGGGTGGGAGGGGAGGCTACACCTTC.

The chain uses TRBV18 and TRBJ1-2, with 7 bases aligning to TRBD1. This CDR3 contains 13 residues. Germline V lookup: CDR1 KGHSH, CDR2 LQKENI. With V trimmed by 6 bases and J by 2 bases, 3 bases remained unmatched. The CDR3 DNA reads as TGTGCCAGCTCGCAGGGACAGAACTATGGCTACACCTTC. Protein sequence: CASSQGQNYGYTF.

The CDR3 here is CASSSWTGFYEQYF. The CDR3, as DNA: TGTGCCAGCAGCTCCTGGACAGGTTTTTACGAGCAGTACTTC. The genes are TRBV5-6 and TRBJ2-7, with 7 bases lining up with TRBD1. The CDR3 runs 14 residues. V gave up 3 bases and J gave up 4 bases; unmatched junction bases: 7. The germline V gene encodes CDR1 SGHDT and CDR2 YYEEEE. Full variable domain (remainder filled in from reference TRBV5-6 and TRBJ2-7): DAGVTQSPTHLIKTRGQQVTLRCSPKSGHDTVSWYQQALGQGPQFIFQYYEEEERQRGNFPDRFSGHQFPNYSSELNVNALLLGDSALYLCASSSWTGFYEQYFGPGTRLTVT.

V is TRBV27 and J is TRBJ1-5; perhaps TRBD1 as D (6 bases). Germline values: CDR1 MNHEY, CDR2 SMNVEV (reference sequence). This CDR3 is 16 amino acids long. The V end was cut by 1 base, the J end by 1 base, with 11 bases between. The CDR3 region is CASSLYRGASNQPQHF. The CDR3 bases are TGTGCCAGCAGTTTATATCGGGGGGCGAGCAATCAGCCCCAGCATTTT.

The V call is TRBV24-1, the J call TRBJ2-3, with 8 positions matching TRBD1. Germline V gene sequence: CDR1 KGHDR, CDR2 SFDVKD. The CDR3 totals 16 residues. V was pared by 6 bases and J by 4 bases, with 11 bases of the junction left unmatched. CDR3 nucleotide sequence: TGTGCCACCAGTACAAGCGACAGGGGTCATTCAGATACGCAGTATTTT. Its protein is CATSTSDRGHSDTQYF.

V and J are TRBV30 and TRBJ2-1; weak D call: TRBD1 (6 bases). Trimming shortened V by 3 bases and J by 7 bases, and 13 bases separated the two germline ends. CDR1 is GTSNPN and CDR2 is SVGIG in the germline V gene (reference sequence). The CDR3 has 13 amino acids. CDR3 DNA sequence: TGTGCCTGGAGCCGTAAGGGGGTTAATGAGCAGTTCTTC. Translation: CAWSRKGVNEQFF.

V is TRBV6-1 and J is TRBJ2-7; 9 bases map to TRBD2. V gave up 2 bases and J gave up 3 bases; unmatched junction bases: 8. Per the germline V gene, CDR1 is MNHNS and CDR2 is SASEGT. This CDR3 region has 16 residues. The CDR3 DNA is TGTGCCAGCAGTGAACAGGAAGCGGGGGGCTTCTACGAGCAGTACTTC. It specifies CASSEQEAGGFYEQYF.

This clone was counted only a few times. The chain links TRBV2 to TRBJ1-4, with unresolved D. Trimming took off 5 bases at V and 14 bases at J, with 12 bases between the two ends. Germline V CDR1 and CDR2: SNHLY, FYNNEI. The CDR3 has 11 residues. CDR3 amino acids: CASSRSLGLFF. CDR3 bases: TGTGCCAGCAGTCGTAGCCTCGGGCTGTTTTTT.

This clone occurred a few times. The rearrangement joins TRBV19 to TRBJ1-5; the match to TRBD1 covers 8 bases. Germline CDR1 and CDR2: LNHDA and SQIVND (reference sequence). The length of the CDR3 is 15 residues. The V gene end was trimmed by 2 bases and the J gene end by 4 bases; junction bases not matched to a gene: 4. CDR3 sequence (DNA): TGTGCCAGTAGTATACCTCACAGGGGGAATCAGCCCCAGCATTTT. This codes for CASSIPHRGNQPQHF.